A single sample is the source of the 5 T cell receptor beta chains below, sequenced in a study of blood T cells in healthy people across ages. The use of a sample-barcoded 5' primer and a J-beta primer mix characterized a second PCR of roughly 6 to 12 cycles. TCRdb re-derived calls from the 5' RACE reads in MiXCR, one entry per CDR3 protein. The data hold about 670,000 distinct CDR3 sequences, with approximately 52% observed a single time. The sequencing input was blood. Receptors originate from a woman aged 80 or over in good health.

This clonotype was picked up many times. The gene calls are TRBV7-2 and TRBJ2-1; possibly TRBD2 for D (6 bases). From germline, CDR1 is SGHTA and CDR2 FQGNSA. Trimming took off 1 base at V and 10 bases at J, with 11 bases between the two ends. This CDR3 comprises 13 residues. This chain's CDR3 is CASSLGGRTEQFF. DNA of the CDR3: TGTGCCAGCAGCTTAGGGGGGAGGACAGAGCAGTTCTTC.

This clonotype was seen only a few times. This rearrangement joins TRBV5-1 to TRBJ1-2; TRBD1 matches at 9 bases. J gave up 6 bases and V 5 bases, and 5 bases lay outside the gene matches. The CDR3 loop spans 13 amino acids. Germline assignment: CDR1 SGHRS and CDR2 YFSETQ. For the CDR3, the DNA is TGCGCCAGCAGTACGGGACAGGGAGATGGCTACACCTTC. Its translation: CASSTGQGDGYTF.

This clonotype has just a few counts. This chain connects TRBV20-1 to TRBJ1-1; D not resolved. V was trimmed by 3 bases and J by 1 base, leaving 12 bases between them. The CDR3 consists of 14 residues. Germline V gene data show CDR1 as DFQATT and CDR2 as SNEGSKA (reference sequence). The CDR3 bases are TGCAGTGCTAGGGCCTCTGTAGGGAACACTGAAGCTTTCTTT. Its protein is CSARASVGNTEAFF.

The chain has TRBV20-1 and TRBJ1-1; 9 bases align to TRBD1. Germline V CDR1 and CDR2: DFQATT, SNEGSKA (reference sequence). This CDR3 is built from 14 residues. The J segment lost 8 bases and the V segment lost 0 bases, leaving 7 bases of the junction unmatched. This CDR3 reads CSARDNRGPTEAFF. For the CDR3, the DNA is TGCAGTGCTAGAGACAACAGGGGGCCTACGGAAGCTTTCTTT.

The V gene is TRBV30, the J gene TRBJ2-3, with 10 nucleotides matching TRBD2. CDR1 and CDR2 from the germline V gene are GTSNPN and SVGIG (reference sequence). The CDR3 consists of 14 residues. V was pared by 3 bases and J by 6 bases, with 6 bases of the junction left unmatched. The CDR3: CAWRQAGGPDTQYF. For the CDR3, the DNA is TGTGCCTGGAGGCAAGCGGGGGGGCCCGATACGCAGTATTTT.